The TCR beta chain under discussion was sequenced for a study of cytomegalovirus exposure and HLA in healthy donors. V was pared by 3 bases and J by 14 bases, with 14 bases of the junction left unmatched. Germline V gives CDR1 SGHRS, CDR2 YFSETQ. This CDR3 spans 15 amino acids. PCR used 60 Vbeta primers and 13 Jbeta primers. Sequencing used immunoSEQ multiplex PCR; TCRdb keeps in-frame clones, though not all of them. The sample shows about 150,000 clones, over 80% of them seen only once. V usage is TRBV5-1 and J usage is TRBJ2-3; 11 nucleotides match TRBD1. This clonotype was obtained from a male donor in good health and CMV-seronegative. Sequencing input: PBMCs. The CDR3, as DNA: TGCGCCAGCAGCTCAGAACCCGGGACAGGGGGTTATTTGTATTTT. It encodes CASSSEPGTGGYLYF. Full variable domain (missing parts from reference TRBV5-1 and TRBJ2-3): KAGVTQTPRYLIKTRGQQVTLSCSPISGHRSVSWYQQTPGQGLQFLFEYFSETQRNKGNFPGRFSGRQFSNSRSEMNVSTLELGDSALYLCASSSEPGTGGYLYFGPGTRLTVL.